One and the same sample provided the 28 T cell receptor beta chains below, sequenced in a study of cytomegalovirus exposure and HLA in healthy donors. The primer mix had 60 Vbeta and 13 Jbeta primers. The repertoire was sequenced with immunoSEQ multiplex PCR; TCRdb's copy has only in-frame clones and lacks some. The sample has roughly 150,000 clones; 70% to 90% are singletons. The specimen was PBMCs. The receptors stem from a woman aged 40 to 55 in good health and CMV-seropositive.

The CDR3: CASLPGQGANSPLHF. The CDR3 DNA is TGTGCCAGCCTTCCCGGACAGGGGGCAAATTCACCCCTCCACTTT. This chain uses TRBV28 with TRBJ1-6, with 11 positions matching TRBD1. The CDR3 runs 15 residues. The J segment lost 7 bases and the V segment lost 8 bases, leaving 7 bases of the junction unmatched. CDR1 and CDR2 from the germline V gene are MDHEN and SYDVKM.

The genes are TRBV7-3 and TRBJ2-7, with TRBD2 identical over 10 bases. The germline V gene encodes CDR1 SGHTA and CDR2 FQGTGA. The CDR3 runs to 15 residues. V shed 0 bases and J 2 bases; nucleotides not matched to a gene: 1. As DNA, the CDR3 is TGTGCCAGCAGCTTAACTAGCGGGGGGCCCTACGAGCAGTACTTC. Translating it yields CASSLTSGGPYEQYF.

The chain combines TRBV27 with TRBJ2-5, with D possibly TRBD2 on 6 matching bases. Trimming stripped 4 bases from V and 1 base from J, with 10 bases between. The CDR3 totals 14 residues. Per the germline V gene, CDR1 is MNHEY and CDR2 is SMNVEV (reference sequence). The CDR3 sequence is CASSSRGTQETQYF. The CDR3 DNA reads as TGTGCCAGCAGTTCTCGGGGGACCCAAGAGACCCAGTACTTC.

J is TRBJ1-2 and V is TRBV2; TRBD1 is a possible D gene (5 bases). Germline assignment: CDR1 SNHLY and CDR2 FYNNEI. The CDR3 has 12 amino acids. V dropped 6 bases and J dropped 4 bases, with 9 bases sitting between them. In DNA form, the CDR3 reads TGTGCCAGCAGCAGGGAGGGCTATGGCTACACCTTC. Protein sequence: CASSREGYGYTF.

CDR3 in DNA: TGTGCCAGCAGCTTAGTATGGCAAGGGGAACCCTACAATGAGCAGTTCTTC. Its translation is CASSLVWQGEPYNEQFF. The chain recombines TRBV7-6 with TRBJ2-1, with D possibly TRBD1 on 5 matching bases. Germline loops: CDR1 SGHVS, CDR2 FNYEAQ. The CDR3 length is 17 residues. Trimming took 1 base from V and 2 from J, leaving 15 bases between them.

This clone has just one count. This chain joins TRBV25-1 and TRBJ2-2; 11 bases are a match to TRBD2. The CDR3 totals 17 residues. CDR1 is MGHDK, CDR2 SYGVNS, per germline. The ends lost 6 bases at V and 0 bases at J; junction bases unmatched: 6. The CDR3 DNA sequence: TGTGCCAGCAGGGGCGGGACTAGCGGAACGAACACCGGGGAGCTGTTTTTT. Amino acids: CASRGGTSGTNTGELFF.

The rearrangement joins TRBV4-3 to TRBJ2-5; 8 bases agree with TRBD1. V shed 1 base, J shed 5 bases, and the junction held 3 bases outside the gene matches. CDR1 LGHNA and CDR2 YSLEER come from the germline V gene. The CDR3 contains 14 residues. CDR3 loop: CASSQGTGPETQYF. CDR3 DNA sequence: TGCGCCAGCAGCCAAGGGACAGGGCCGGAGACCCAGTACTTC.

The rearrangement joins TRBV28 to TRBJ2-7, with 9 bases fitting TRBD2. Unmatched junction bases numbered 13, after V lost 7 bases and J lost 0 bases. There are 17 residues in the CDR3. Germline V lookup: CDR1 MDHEN, CDR2 SYDVKM. The CDR3 sequence is CASTSLGGGAFSYEQYF. In nucleotides, the CDR3 is TGTGCCAGCACCTCCCTTGGCGGGGGGGCTTTCTCCTACGAGCAGTACTTC.

This sequence joins TRBV6-5 and TRBJ2-7, with TRBD2 matching 8 bases. The CDR3 has 16 residues. CDR1 and CDR2 (germline): MNHEY, SVGAGI. Germline trimming cut 0 bases from V and 4 bases from J; bases unmatched to any gene: 8. The CDR3 bases are TGTGCCAGCAGTTACTCGATTCGAAGCGGGGGATACGAGCAGTACTTC. It is translated as CASSYSIRSGGYEQYF.

The V and J genes are TRBV30 and TRBJ1-1; D call uncertain. Germline V lookup: CDR1 GTSNPN, CDR2 SVGIG (reference sequence). The CDR3 has 13 amino acids. Trimming removed 1 base at V and 0 bases at J, with 6 bases between. The CDR3 loop reads CAWSAQMNTEAFF. CDR3 in DNA: TGTGCCTGGAGTGCACAGATGAACACTGAAGCTTTCTTT.

The rearrangement links TRBV2 to TRBJ2-7; 8 bases agree with TRBD2. This CDR3 is 14 amino acids long. V trimming: 9 bases; J trimming: 0 bases; junction bases outside the gene matches: 7. Germline CDR1 SNHLY, CDR2 FYNNEI. CDR3 DNA sequence: TGTGCCAGTTGCCCCAGCGGGAGCTCCTACGAGCAGTACTTC. It is translated as CASCPSGSSYEQYF.

V gene TRBV29-1 combines with J gene TRBJ2-2, with TRBD2 matching over 9 bases. This CDR3 has 15 amino acids. J lost 7 bases, V lost 4 bases, and 10 bases had no gene match. CDR1 and CDR2 (germline): SQVTM, ANQGSEA. The CDR3 region is CSVVVLAGIDGELFF. CDR3 in DNA: TGCAGCGTTGTAGTGCTAGCGGGGATTGACGGGGAGCTGTTTTTT.

This clone appeared once. The chain has TRBV25-1 and TRBJ2-1; D is undetermined. The CDR3 is 12 residues long. The germline V gene encodes CDR1 MGHDK and CDR2 SYGVNS. V lost 7 bases and J lost 5, with 9 bases in between. CDR3: CASTGIDNEQFF. CDR3 nucleotides: TGTGCCAGCACGGGTATAGACAATGAGCAGTTCTTC.

The V and J genes are TRBV2 and TRBJ2-7; no definite D call. V lost 4 bases to trimming and J lost 4 bases, with 11 bases between them. The germline CDR1 and CDR2 sequences are SNHLY and FYNNEI. The CDR3 has 13 residues. The CDR3 DNA is TGTGCCAGCAGTGCGGTCGAGACTTACGAGCAGTACTTC. Protein: CASSAVETYEQYF.

The J gene is TRBJ2-5, the V gene TRBV29-1; D not resolved. The CDR3 is made up of 10 amino acids. CDR1 SQVTM and CDR2 ANQGSEA come from the germline V gene. With 4 bases removed from V and 5 bases from J, the gap between germline ends came to 5 bases. CDR3 DNA: TGCAGCGTTGTATCGGAGACCCAGTACTTC. This encodes CSVVSETQYF.

The chain links TRBV27 to TRBJ1-2, with 7 bases identical to TRBD1. V lost 2 bases, J lost 5 bases, and 8 bases stayed unmatched. The CDR3 is 15 amino acids. Germline CDR1 reads MNHEY; CDR2 reads SMNVEV (reference sequence). Here the CDR3 reads CASSLQGDNRYGYTF. CDR3 DNA: TGTGCCAGCAGTTTACAGGGGGATAATAGATATGGCTACACCTTC.

The chain is built from TRBV29-1 and TRBJ2-5; D call uncertain. From germline, CDR1 is SQVTM and CDR2 ANQGSEA. The CDR3 contains 11 residues. Trimming removed 1 base at V and 10 bases at J, with 10 bases between. The CDR3 spells CSVEVTSDQYF. In DNA, the CDR3 is TGCAGCGTTGAAGTGACTTCGGACCAGTACTTC.

The chain carries TRBV28 and TRBJ2-3; tentatively, D is TRBD2 (5 bases). In germline, CDR1 is MDHEN, CDR2 SYDVKM. V dropped 1 base and J dropped 8 bases, with 19 bases sitting between them. The CDR3 contains 16 residues. The CDR3 nucleotides read TGTGCCAGCAGTTTATTCTCTAGCACGTCCTCCGGTACGCAGTATTTT. Amino acids: CASSLFSSTSSGTQYF. Full variable domain (remainder filled in from reference TRBV28 and TRBJ2-3): DVKVTQSSRYLVKRTGEKVFLECVQDMDHENMFWYRQDPGLGLRLIYFSYDVKMKEKGDIPEGYSVSREKKERFSLILESASTNQTSMYLCASSLFSSTSSGTQYFGPGTRLTVL.

This clone occurred once. The chain carries TRBV28 and TRBJ2-7; TRBD1 is a possible D gene (7 bases). Germline CDR1 MDHEN, CDR2 SYDVKM. The CDR3 has 16 residues. Trimming took 4 bases from V and 0 from J, leaving 16 bases between them. The chain's CDR3 is CASSSTQGGYSYEQYF. CDR3 nucleotides: TGTGCCAGCAGTTCCACGCAGGGGGGTTACTCCTACGAGCAGTACTTC.

A few counts support this clone. V usage is TRBV4-1 and J usage is TRBJ1-4, with unresolved D. Between the trimmed V and J ends, which lost 0 bases and 14 bases, there was a span of 10 bases. The CDR3 totals 12 residues. CDR1 and CDR2 from the germline V gene are MGHRA and YSYEKL. The CDR3 protein is CASSQDQFLLFF. CDR3 sequence (DNA): TGCGCCAGCAGCCAAGATCAGTTTTTGCTGTTTTTT.

The chain couples TRBV5-1 to TRBJ1-2; TRBD1 matches at 7 bases. Trimming at V came to 0 bases and at J to 8 bases, leaving 7 bases not matched to a gene. This CDR3 has 14 amino acids. Germline CDR1 reads SGHRS; CDR2 reads YFSETQ. CDR3 region: CASSLGQQGHGYTF. The DNA for the CDR3 is TGCGCCAGCAGCTTGGGCCAACAGGGGCACGGCTACACCTTC. The full variable domain, rest sourced from reference TRBV5-1 and TRBJ1-2, is KAGVTQTPRYLIKTRGQQVTLSCSPISGHRSVSWYQQTPGQGLQFLFEYFSETQRNKGNFPGRFSGRQFSNSRSEMNVSTLELGDSALYLCASSLGQQGHGYTFGSGTRLTVV.

The gene calls are TRBV6-5 and TRBJ2-2; 10 positions agree with TRBD2. The V gene's germline CDR1 is MNHEY and CDR2 SVGAGI. The CDR3 totals 14 residues. Trimming at V came to 6 bases and at J to 6 bases, leaving 4 bases not matched to a gene. CDR3 sequence reads: CASSPGLASGELFF. The CDR3 nucleotides are TGTGCCAGCAGCCCGGGACTAGCGTCCGGGGAGCTGTTTTTT.

This clone was detected once. This chain joins TRBV23-1 and TRBJ1-3; no reliable D call. TRBV23-1 is flagged as an ORF with uncertain function. The germline V and J ends were trimmed by 2 bases and 3 bases, with 17 bases remaining between them. The length of the CDR3 is 17 residues. CDR3 DNA sequence: TGCGCCAGCAGTCAACTCCTTTTTACTGAATTTGGAAACACCATATATTTT. It codes for CASSQLLFTEFGNTIYF.

The V gene is TRBV30, the J gene TRBJ1-1; D not resolved. The CDR3 is made up of 15 amino acids. V was shortened by 2 bases and J by 11 bases, with 24 bases between the two germline ends. The germline V gene encodes CDR1 GTSNPN and CDR2 SVGIG (reference sequence). CDR3 nucleotides: TGTGCCTGGAGTACTATTGCGTTAGGTGGTTTCGAGGCTTTCTTT. Its translation is CAWSTIALGGFEAFF. Looking up the rest from reference TRBV30 and TRBJ1-1 gives the full variable domain: SQTIHQWPATLVQPVGSPLSLECTVEGTSNPNLYWYRQAAGRGLQLLFYSVGIGQISSEVPQNLSASRPQDRQFILSSKKLLLSDSGFYLCAWSTIALGGFEAFFGQGTRLTVV.

The V call is TRBV28, the J call TRBJ2-2; D is perhaps TRBD2 (6 bases). Germline V CDR1 and CDR2: MDHEN, SYDVKM. The CDR3 covers 17 residues. V lost 4 bases and J 4 bases, leaving 19 bases between the germline ends. CDR3 bases: TGTGCCAGCAGTTCTTTACTAGCCACTAGATTCACCGGGGAGCTGTTTTTT. Protein product: CASSSLLATRFTGELFF.

A single count supports this clone. CDR3 amino acids: CASGPPGTYNEQFF. In nucleotides, the CDR3 is TGTGCCAGCGGCCCTCCAGGCACTTACAATGAGCAGTTCTTC. The V and J genes are TRBV5-4 and TRBJ2-1; D is ambiguous. V lost 7 bases, J lost 4 bases, and 15 bases lay in between. CDR3 size: 14 residues. Germline values: CDR1 SGHNT, CDR2 YYREEE (reference sequence).

The chain recombines TRBV7-2 with TRBJ2-7; 8 nucleotides agree with TRBD2. The CDR3 extends over 16 amino acids. V lost 1 base to trimming and J lost 3 bases; unmatched junction nucleotides: 8. Germline CDR1 and CDR2: SGHTA and FQGNSA. CDR3 DNA sequence: TGTGCCAGCAGCTTAGTTGAGGCTAGCGGGCTCTACGAGCAGTACTTC. It is translated as CASSLVEASGLYEQYF.

V is TRBV9 and J is TRBJ2-1, with a weak D call TRBD2 (6 bases). Trimming took off 1 base at V and 4 bases at J, with 21 bases between the two ends. The CDR3 is 18 amino acids. Per the germline V gene, CDR1 is SGDLS and CDR2 is YYNGEE. CDR3 residues: CASSVSFFGGSKYNEQFF. CDR3 nucleotides: TGTGCCAGCAGCGTATCTTTTTTTGGAGGGAGTAAGTACAATGAGCAGTTCTTC.